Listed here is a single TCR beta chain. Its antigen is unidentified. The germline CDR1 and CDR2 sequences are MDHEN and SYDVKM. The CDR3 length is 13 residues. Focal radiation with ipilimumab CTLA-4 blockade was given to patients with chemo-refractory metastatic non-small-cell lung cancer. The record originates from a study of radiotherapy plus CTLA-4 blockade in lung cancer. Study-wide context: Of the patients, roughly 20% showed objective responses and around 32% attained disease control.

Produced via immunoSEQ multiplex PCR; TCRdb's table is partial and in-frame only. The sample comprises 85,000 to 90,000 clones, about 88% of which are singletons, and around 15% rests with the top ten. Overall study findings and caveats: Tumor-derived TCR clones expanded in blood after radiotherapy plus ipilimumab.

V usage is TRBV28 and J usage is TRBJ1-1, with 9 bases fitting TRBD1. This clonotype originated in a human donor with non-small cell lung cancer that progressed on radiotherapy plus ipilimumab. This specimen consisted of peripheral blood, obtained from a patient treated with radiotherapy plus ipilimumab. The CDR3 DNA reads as TGTGCTACAACTACCCGACAGGGGGGTGAAGCTTTCTTT. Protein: CATTTRQGGEAFF.